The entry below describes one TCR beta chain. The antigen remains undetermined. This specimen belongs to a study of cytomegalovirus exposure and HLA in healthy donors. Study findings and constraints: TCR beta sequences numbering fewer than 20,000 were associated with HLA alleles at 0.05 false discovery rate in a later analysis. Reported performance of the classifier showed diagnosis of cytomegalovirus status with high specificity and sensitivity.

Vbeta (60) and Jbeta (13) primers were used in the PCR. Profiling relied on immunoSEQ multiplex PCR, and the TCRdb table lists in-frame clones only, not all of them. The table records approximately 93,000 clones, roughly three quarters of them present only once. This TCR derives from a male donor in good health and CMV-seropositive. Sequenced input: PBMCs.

The CDR3 loop is CAIRGGRGTGNTIYF. The CDR3 DNA is TGTGCCATCAGGGGGGGGCGCGGGACTGGAAACACCATATATTTT. V and J are TRBV10-3 and TRBJ1-3; the D gene is possibly TRBD1 (6 bases). This CDR3 region has 15 residues. The germline V gene encodes CDR1 ENHRY and CDR2 SYGVKD. Trimming cost V 6 bases and J 2 bases, with 14 bases left between them.